The clone carrying this T cell receptor beta chain came up many times. The data are from a study of shared clonotypes between healthy human individuals. In the CD4+ fraction, cells were divided into CD45RA+ naive and CD45RA-negative memory subsets. Germline trimming cut 3 bases from V and 4 bases from J; bases unmatched to any gene: 11. Germline CDR1 MNHEY, CDR2 SMNVEV (reference sequence). This CDR3 region has 16 residues. The assay was immunoSEQ multiplex PCR, and TCRdb's table has in-frame clones only and misses some. The sample has fewer than 1.4 million clones, more than 75% seen once. V usage is TRBV27 and J usage is TRBJ1-1, with 7 bases that match TRBD1. The source material was memory CD4+ T cells from PBMCs. Stated subset: CD45RA-negative fraction. This receptor was obtained from a man between 18 and 35 years old in good health. Some clones in this sample may be carry-over from other donors' samples. The CDR3 nucleotides are TGTGCCAGCAGTTTGCTTCGTGAGGGGGCCGGCACTGAAGCTTTCTTT. Translation gives CASSLLREGAGTEAFF.